A selection of T cell receptor beta chains follows, all from one sample in a study of blood T cell repertoires in COVID-19. This table comes from immunoSEQ multiplex PCR, and its TCRdb copy is limited to in-frame clones, with some not included. This table holds over 70,000 clones, approximately 87% found once. Sequenced input: peripheral blood. These receptor sequences come from a human donor in a cohort sampled during active COVID-19. CDR3s include the opening cysteine and the closing phenylalanine or tryptophan. Fields, in order: D gene, J gene, clone size, V gene, CDR3 protein, CDR3 DNA. D genes are given only for firm matches. Only part of the rows carry a size: once, few, many, or a class if the clone is expanded.

NA TRBJ2-5 NA TRBV3-1/TRBV3-2 CASSQTGAGETQYF TGTGCCAGCAGCCAGACGGGAGCTGGGGAGACCCAGTACTTC
NA TRBJ1-3 few TRBV7-9 CASSLQGSGNTIYF TGTGCCAGCAGCTTACAGGGGTCTGGAAACACCATATATTTT
NA TRBJ2-7 NA TRBV6-6 CASSYGGQNYEQYF TGTGCCAGCAGTTACGGGGGACAAAACTACGAGCAGTACTTC
NA TRBJ2-5 once TRBV6-5 CASRLTLGETQYF TGTGCCAGCAGGTTGACCCTAGGAGAGACCCAGTACTTC
NA TRBJ1-1 NA TRBV27 CASSSIQNAHENTEAFF TGTGCCAGCAGTTCGATACAGAACGCCCACGAGAACACTGAAGCTTTCTTT
TRBD2 TRBJ2-5 once TRBV4-2 CASSQGPGLAGQETQYF TGTGCCAGCAGCCAAGGCCCGGGACTAGCGGGACAAGAGACCCAGTACTTC
TRBD1 TRBJ2-5 NA TRBV3-1/TRBV3-2 CASSQDRAGTGGEETQYF TGTGCCAGCAGCCAAGATCGGGCCGGGACAGGGGGCGAAGAGACCCAGTACTTC
TRBD2 TRBJ2-5 NA TRBV27 CASKLAGVETQYF TGTGCCAGCAAACTAGCGGGAGTGGAGACCCAGTACTTC
TRBD2 TRBJ2-2 NA TRBV18 CASSARRETGELFF TGTGCCAGCTCCGCCAGGCGGGAGACCGGGGAGCTGTTTTTT
NA TRBJ1-1 once TRBV29-1 CSVVGGMNTEAFF TGCAGCGTCGTCGGAGGCATGAACACTGAAGCTTTCTTT
NA TRBJ1-5 NA TRBV10-2 CATLQGIGQPQHF TGCGCCACTCTACAGGGCATTGGTCAGCCCCAGCATTTT
NA TRBJ2-1 NA TRBV6-6 CASSYGQQYNEQFF TGTGCCAGCAGCTACGGACAGCAATACAATGAGCAGTTCTTC
TRBD1 TRBJ1-3 NA TRBV27 CASSLAPRQGGGNTIYF TGTGCCAGCAGTTTAGCGCCCAGACAGGGGGGAGGAAACACCATATATTTT
NA TRBJ1-1 NA TRBV28 CASSSFPGGPTEAFF TGTGCCAGCAGCTCATTCCCCGGGGGGCCCACTGAAGCTTTCTTT
TRBD1 TRBJ1-2 NA TRBV6-5 CASSYSRDRDGYTF TGTGCCAGCAGTTACTCGAGGGACAGGGACGGCTACACCTTC
NA TRBJ2-1 NA TRBV7-3 CASSYAQGHEQFF TGTGCCAGCAGCTACGCCCAGGGCCATGAGCAGTTCTTC
TRBD1 TRBJ2-2 NA TRBV6-5 CASSPRTGNTGELFF TGTGCCAGCAGCCCAAGGACAGGAAACACCGGGGAGCTGTTTTTT
TRBD1 TRBJ1-5 NA TRBV27 CASSPGTDSNQPQHF TGTGCCAGCAGCCCCGGGACAGATAGCAATCAGCCCCAGCATTTT
NA TRBJ1-2 NA TRBV28 CASYSLGAGVGYGYTF TGTGCCAGCTACTCCTTGGGGGCAGGGGTGGGCTATGGCTACACCTTC
NA TRBJ1-1 once TRBV28 CASRKGRDTEAFF TGTGCCAGCAGAAAAGGGAGGGACACTGAAGCTTTCTTT
TRBD2 TRBJ2-3 NA TRBV27 CASSLSPGLASTDTQYF TGTGCCAGCAGTTTAAGCCCGGGACTAGCGAGCACAGATACGCAGTATTTT
NA TRBJ2-1 NA TRBV18 CASSLQENEQFF TGTGCCAGCTCACTACAGGAGAATGAGCAGTTCTTC
NA TRBJ1-1 NA TRBV28 CASSTHRLNTEAFF TGTGCCAGCAGTACCCACAGATTGAACACTGAAGCTTTCTTT
NA TRBJ2-3 NA TRBV27 CASSLQGTSTDTQYF TGTGCCAGCAGTCTACAGGGCACTAGCACAGATACGCAGTATTTT
NA TRBJ2-1 few TRBV5-1 CASSSGGSSYNEQFF TGCGCCAGCAGCTCCGGTGGGAGCTCCTACAATGAGCAGTTCTTC
NA TRBJ1-4 NA TRBV6-6 CASSYFGATNEKLFF TGTGCCAGCAGTTACTTTGGAGCAACTAATGAAAAACTGTTTTTT
TRBD2 TRBJ2-1 NA TRBV27 CASSLSGTGNEQFF TGTGCCAGCAGTTTAAGCGGGACGGGCAATGAGCAGTTCTTC
TRBD2 TRBJ2-4 NA TRBV11-2 CASSLEPSGMDIQYF TGTGCCAGCAGCTTAGAACCGAGCGGGATGGACATTCAGTACTTC
TRBD2 TRBJ2-7 NA TRBV27 CASSLSVPTSGVTYEQYF TGTGCCAGCAGTTTATCGGTGCCTACTAGCGGGGTTACCTACGAGCAGTACTTC
NA TRBJ2-3 NA TRBV5-1 CASSFLSTADTQYF TGCGCCAGCAGCTTCCTATCAACAGCAGATACGCAGTATTTT
NA TRBJ2-1 NA TRBV6-5 CASRGGRSSYNEQFF TGTGCCAGCAGGGGGGGGCGCAGCTCCTACAATGAGCAGTTCTTC
TRBD1 TRBJ2-1 NA TRBV6-5 CASSMGQGAPNEQFF TGTGCCAGCAGCATGGGACAGGGGGCGCCCAATGAGCAGTTCTTC
NA TRBJ2-7 NA TRBV10-1 CASSVRTGTEQYF TGCGCCAGCAGTGTAAGAACAGGGACCGAGCAGTACTTC
TRBD2 TRBJ2-7 NA TRBV28 CASRGVDRGRYEQYF TGTGCCAGCAGGGGAGTCGATCGCGGGAGATACGAGCAGTACTTC
NA TRBJ2-7 NA TRBV4-1 CASSQGQDIYEQYF TGCGCCAGCAGCCAAGGGCAGGACATCTACGAGCAGTACTTC
TRBD1 TRBJ2-5 NA TRBV5-1 CASSLGGPQETQYF TGCGCCAGCAGCTTAGGGGGCCCCCAAGAGACCCAGTACTTC
TRBD2 TRBJ2-3 NA TRBV28 CASNWTSGPHTDTQYF TGTGCCAGCAACTGGACTAGCGGACCTCACACAGATACGCAGTATTTT